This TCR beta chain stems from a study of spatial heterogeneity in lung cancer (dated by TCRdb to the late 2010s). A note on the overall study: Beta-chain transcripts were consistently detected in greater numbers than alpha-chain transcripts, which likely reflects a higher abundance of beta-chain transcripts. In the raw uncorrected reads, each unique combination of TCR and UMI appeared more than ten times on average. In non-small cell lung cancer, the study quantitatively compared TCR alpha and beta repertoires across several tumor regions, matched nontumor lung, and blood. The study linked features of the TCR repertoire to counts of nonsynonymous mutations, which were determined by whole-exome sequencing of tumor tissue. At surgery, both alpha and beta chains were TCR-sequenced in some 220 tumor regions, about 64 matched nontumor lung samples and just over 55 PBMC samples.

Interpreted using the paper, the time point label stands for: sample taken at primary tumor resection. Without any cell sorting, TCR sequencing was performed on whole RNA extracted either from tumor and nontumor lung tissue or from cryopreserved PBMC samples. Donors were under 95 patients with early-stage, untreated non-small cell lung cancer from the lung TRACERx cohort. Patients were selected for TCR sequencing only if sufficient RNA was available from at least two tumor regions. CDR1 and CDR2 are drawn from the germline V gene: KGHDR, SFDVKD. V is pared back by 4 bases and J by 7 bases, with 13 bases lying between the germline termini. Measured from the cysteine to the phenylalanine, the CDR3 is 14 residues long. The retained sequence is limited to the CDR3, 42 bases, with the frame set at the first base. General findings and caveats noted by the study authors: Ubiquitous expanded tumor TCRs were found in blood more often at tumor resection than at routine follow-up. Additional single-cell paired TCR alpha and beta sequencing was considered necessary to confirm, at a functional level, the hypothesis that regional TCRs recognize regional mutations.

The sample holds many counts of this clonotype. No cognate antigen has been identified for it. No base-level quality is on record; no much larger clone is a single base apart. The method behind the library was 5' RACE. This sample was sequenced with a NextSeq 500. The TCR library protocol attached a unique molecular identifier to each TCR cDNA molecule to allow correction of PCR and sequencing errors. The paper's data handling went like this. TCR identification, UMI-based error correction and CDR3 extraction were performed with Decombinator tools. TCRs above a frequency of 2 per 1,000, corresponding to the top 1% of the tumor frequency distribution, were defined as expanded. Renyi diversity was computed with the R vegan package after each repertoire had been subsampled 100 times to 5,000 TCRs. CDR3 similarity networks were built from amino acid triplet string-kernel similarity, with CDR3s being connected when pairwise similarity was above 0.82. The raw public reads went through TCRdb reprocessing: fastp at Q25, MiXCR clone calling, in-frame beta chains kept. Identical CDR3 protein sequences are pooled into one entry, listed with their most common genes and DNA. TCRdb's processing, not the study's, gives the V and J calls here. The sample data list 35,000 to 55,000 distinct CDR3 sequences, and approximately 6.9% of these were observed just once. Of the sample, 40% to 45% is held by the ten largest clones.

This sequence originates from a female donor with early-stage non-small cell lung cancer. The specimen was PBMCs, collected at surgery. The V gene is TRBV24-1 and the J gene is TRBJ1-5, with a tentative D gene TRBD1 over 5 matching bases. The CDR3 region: CATSEGTSGQPQHF. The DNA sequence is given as TGTGCCACCAGTGAGGGGACCTCGGGGCAGCCCCAGCATTTT.